This T cell receptor beta chain was retrieved from a study of cytomegalovirus exposure and HLA in healthy donors. Study results and caveats: There were reportedly fewer N-insertions in an Asian-associated ancestry cluster than the roughly 670-donor mean, in a later analysis. A later analysis linked more than 15,000 TCR beta sequences to HLA alleles at 0.05 false discovery rate. The majority of TCR sequences were rare, yet some public TCRs appeared in many donors.

In the PCR, 60 Vbeta and 13 Jbeta primers were used. Measured with immunoSEQ multiplex PCR; TCRdb has only the in-frame clones, and not every one. The table shows about 150,000 clones, with more than 75% occurring only once. CDR1 MGHRA and CDR2 YSYEKL come from the germline V gene. This CDR3 is built from 16 residues. Trimming took off 3 bases at V and 1 base at J, with 15 bases between the two ends. Concerning this clone itself: As yet, its antigen is unknown.

This chain links TRBV4-1 with TRBJ2-5; the D gene is possibly TRBD1 (7 bases). This clonotype was sampled from a male donor in good health and CMV-seronegative. The sample comprised PBMCs. The CDR3 reads CASSQLGTAGQETQYF. For the CDR3, the DNA is TGCGCCAGCAGCCAGCTCGGGACAGCGGGCCAAGAGACCCAGTACTTC.